These 2 T cell receptor beta chains originate from one sample sequenced in a study of T cell repertoires in cytomegalovirus infection. TCRdb ran MiXCR on the reads and lists one entry per CDR3 protein. The repertoire holds 350,000 to 400,000 distinct CDR3 sequences, with about 35% as singletons. Their target antigens are unknown. This sample comprised cultured PBMCs, obtained from culture after CMV antigen stimulation. Receptors originate from a human donor in good health (CMV status not recorded). Some clones in this sample may be carry-over from other donors' samples.

The rearrangement uses TRBV19 and TRBJ2-1; possibly TRBD1 or TRBD2 for D (5 bases each). Trimming shortened V by 3 bases and J by 9 bases, and 12 bases separated the two germline ends. This CDR3 comprises 13 residues. The germline V gene encodes CDR1 LNHDA and CDR2 SQIVND (reference sequence). The CDR3 is CASSIRASSEQFF. In DNA form, the CDR3 reads TGTGCCAGTAGTATCAGGGCTAGCTCTGAGCAGTTCTTC.

The chain uses TRBV4-1 and TRBJ1-3; 10 nucleotides match TRBD1. The CDR3 spans 16 residues. Germline trimming cut 4 bases from V and 3 bases from J; bases unmatched to any gene: 6. Germline CDR1 MGHRA, CDR2 YSYEKL. The CDR3 protein is CASSRLDRGSGNTIYF. CDR3 in DNA: TGCGCCAGCAGCCGGTTGGACAGGGGGAGTGGAAACACCATATATTTT.